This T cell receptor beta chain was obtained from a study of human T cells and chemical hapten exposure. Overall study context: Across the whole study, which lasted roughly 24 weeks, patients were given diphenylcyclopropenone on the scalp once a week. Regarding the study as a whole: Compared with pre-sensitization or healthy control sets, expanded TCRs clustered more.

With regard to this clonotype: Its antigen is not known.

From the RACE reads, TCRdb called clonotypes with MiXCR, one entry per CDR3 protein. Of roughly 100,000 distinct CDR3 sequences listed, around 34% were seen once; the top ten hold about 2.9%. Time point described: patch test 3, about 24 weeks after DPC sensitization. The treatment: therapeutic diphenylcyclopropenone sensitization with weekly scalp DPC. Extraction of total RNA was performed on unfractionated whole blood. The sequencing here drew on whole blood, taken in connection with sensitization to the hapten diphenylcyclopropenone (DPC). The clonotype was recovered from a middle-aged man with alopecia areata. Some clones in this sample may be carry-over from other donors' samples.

The CDR3 region has the DNA TGTGCCAGCAGCTTTTGGCTAGCGGGAACAGATACGCAGTATTTT. This translates into CASSFWLAGTDTQYF. This chain uses TRBV7-2 with TRBJ2-3; 9 bases map to TRBD2. Per germline, CDR1 SGHTA and CDR2 FQGNSA. This CDR3 comprises 15 residues. Trimming cost V 3 bases and J 3 bases; bases outside gene matches: 4.